This T cell receptor (beta chain) was obtained from a study of T cells after yellow fever vaccination. One entry per CDR3 protein, called by TCRdb with MiXCR from the 5' RACE reads. The data contain about 350,000 distinct CDR3 sequences, roughly 8.4% of them singletons. In this sample, this clonotype turned up many times. Sample: PBMCs, taken roughly 46 days after the first yellow fever vaccination. The TCR was taken from a young man who received the YFV17D yellow fever vaccine.

CDR3: CASSAGGAGSDTQYF. The CDR3 nucleotides are TGTGCCAGCAGCGCAGGGGGCGCCGGTTCAGATACGCAGTATTTT. The chain is built from TRBV11-2 and TRBJ2-3; TRBD1 agrees at 8 bases. V lost 5 bases, J lost 4 bases, and 8 bases stayed unmatched. Looked up from germline, CDR1 is SGHAT and CDR2 is FQNNGV. The CDR3 runs to 15 residues.